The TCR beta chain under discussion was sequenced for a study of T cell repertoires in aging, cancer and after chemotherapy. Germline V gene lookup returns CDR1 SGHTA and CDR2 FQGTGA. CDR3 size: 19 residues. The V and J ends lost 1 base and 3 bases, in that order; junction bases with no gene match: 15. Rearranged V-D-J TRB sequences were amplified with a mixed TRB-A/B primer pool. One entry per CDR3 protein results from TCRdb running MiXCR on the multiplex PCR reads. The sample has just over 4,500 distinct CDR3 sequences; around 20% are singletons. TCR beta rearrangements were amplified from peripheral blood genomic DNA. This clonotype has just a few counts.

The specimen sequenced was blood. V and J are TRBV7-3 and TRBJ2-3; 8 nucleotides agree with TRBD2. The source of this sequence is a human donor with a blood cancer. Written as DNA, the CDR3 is TGTGCCAGCAGCTTAAACGGCCGTGGGATAGCGGGGATGACAGATACGCAGTATTTT. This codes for CASSLNGRGIAGMTDTQYF.